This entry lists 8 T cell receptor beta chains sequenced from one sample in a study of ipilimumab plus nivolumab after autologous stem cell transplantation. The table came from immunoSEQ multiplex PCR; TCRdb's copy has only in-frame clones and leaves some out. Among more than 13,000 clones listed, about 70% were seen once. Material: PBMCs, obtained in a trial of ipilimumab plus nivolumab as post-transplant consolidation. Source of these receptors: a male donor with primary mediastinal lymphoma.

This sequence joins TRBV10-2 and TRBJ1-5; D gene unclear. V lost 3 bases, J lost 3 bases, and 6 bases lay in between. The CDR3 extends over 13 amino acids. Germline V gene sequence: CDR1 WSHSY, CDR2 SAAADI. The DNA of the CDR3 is TGCGCCAGCAGTGACGGGTACAATCAGCCCCAGCATTTT. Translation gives CASSDGYNQPQHF.

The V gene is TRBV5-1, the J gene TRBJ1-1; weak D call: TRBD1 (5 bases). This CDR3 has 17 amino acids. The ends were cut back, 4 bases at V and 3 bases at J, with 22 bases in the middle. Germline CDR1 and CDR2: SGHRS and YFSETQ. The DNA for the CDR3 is TGCGCCAGCAGCCCGTTCAGGGCCCGCGACCGGGACACTGAAGCTTTCTTT. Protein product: CASSPFRARDRDTEAFF.

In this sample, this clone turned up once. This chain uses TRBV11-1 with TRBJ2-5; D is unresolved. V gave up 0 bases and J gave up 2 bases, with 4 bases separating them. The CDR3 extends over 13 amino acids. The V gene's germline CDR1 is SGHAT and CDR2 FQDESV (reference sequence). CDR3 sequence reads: CASSLAVQETQYF. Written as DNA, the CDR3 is TGTGCCAGCAGCTTAGCTGTACAAGAGACCCAGTACTTC. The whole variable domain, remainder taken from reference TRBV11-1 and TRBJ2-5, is EAEVAQSPRYKITEKSQAVAFWCDPISGHATLYWYRQILGQGPELLVQFQDESVVDDSQLPKDRFSAERLKGVDSTLKIQPAELGDSAMYLCASSLAVQETQYFGPGTRLLVL.

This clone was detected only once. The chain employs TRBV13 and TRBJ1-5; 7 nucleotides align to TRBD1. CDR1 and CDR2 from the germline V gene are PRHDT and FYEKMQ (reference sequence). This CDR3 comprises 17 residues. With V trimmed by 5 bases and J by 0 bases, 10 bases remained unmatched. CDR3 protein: CASSERRDSYSNQPQHF. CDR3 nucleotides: TGTGCCAGCAGCGAGAGAAGGGACAGTTATAGCAATCAGCCCCAGCATTTT.

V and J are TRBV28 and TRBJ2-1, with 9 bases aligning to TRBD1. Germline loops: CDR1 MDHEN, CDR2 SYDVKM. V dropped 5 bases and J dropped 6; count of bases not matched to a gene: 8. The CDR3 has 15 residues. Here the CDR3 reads CASSLHGTGLNEQFF. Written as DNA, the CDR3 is TGTGCCAGCAGTCTTCACGGGACAGGGCTCAATGAGCAGTTCTTC.

This CDR3 reads CASSEGGQGMENIQYF. CDR3 in DNA: TGTGCCAGCAGTGAGGGGGGACAGGGGATGGAAAACATTCAGTACTTC. The chain combines TRBV25-1 with TRBJ2-4; 10 bases are shared with TRBD1. This CDR3 is built from 16 residues. Per the germline V gene, CDR1 is MGHDK and CDR2 is SYGVNS. J lost 5 bases, V lost 3 bases, and 7 bases had no gene match.

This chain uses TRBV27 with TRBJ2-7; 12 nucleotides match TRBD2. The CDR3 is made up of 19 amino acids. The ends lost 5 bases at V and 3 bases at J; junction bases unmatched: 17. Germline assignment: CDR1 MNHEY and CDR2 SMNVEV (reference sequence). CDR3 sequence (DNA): TGTGCCAGCAGTCCGAAGTGGACTAGCGGGGCCCCCTTCCACTACGAGCAGTACTTC. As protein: CASSPKWTSGAPFHYEQYF.

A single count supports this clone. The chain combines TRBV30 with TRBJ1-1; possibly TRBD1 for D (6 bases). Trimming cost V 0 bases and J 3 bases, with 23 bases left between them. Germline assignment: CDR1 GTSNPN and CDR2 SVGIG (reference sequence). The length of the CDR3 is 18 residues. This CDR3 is CAWSVPFGFAGEDTEAFF. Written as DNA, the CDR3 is TGTGCCTGGAGTGTACCCTTTGGTTTTGCAGGGGAGGACACTGAAGCTTTCTTT.